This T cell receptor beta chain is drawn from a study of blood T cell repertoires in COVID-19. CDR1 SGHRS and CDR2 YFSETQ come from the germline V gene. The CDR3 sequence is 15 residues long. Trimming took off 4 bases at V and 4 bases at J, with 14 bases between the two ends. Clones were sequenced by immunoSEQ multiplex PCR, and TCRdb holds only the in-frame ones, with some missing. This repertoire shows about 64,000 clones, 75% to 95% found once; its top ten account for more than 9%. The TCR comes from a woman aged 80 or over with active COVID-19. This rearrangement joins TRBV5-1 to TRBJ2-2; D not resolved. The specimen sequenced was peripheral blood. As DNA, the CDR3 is TGCGCCAGCAGCGGAAGGATATTAGCCACCGGGGAGCTGTTTTTT. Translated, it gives CASSGRILATGELFF.